The subject of this entry is one TCR beta chain. The same CDR3 also results from other DNA sequences found in this sample. Germline CDR1 reads MNHEY; CDR2 reads SMNVEV (reference sequence). The V end was cut by 4 bases, the J end by 0 bases, with 10 bases between. The CDR3 loop spans 14 amino acids. This entry is derived from a study of blood T cell repertoires in COVID-19. Whole-study context: PBMCs, B-cell-depleted T cells, or T cells provided the cDNA or gDNA that made up the material.

Profiled with immunoSEQ multiplex PCR; TCRdb holds only in-frame clones, not every one. The table lists 200,000 or so clones, 86% of them singletons, with about 2.2% in the top ten. Sequenced material: peripheral blood. The J gene is TRBJ2-7, the V gene TRBV27; no firm D call. The TCR comes from a woman in her fifties or sixties with acute or convalescent COVID-19. CDR3 protein: CASSSTGSSYEQYF. CDR3 nucleotide sequence: TGTGCCAGCAGTTCGACGGGTAGCTCCTACGAGCAGTACTTC.